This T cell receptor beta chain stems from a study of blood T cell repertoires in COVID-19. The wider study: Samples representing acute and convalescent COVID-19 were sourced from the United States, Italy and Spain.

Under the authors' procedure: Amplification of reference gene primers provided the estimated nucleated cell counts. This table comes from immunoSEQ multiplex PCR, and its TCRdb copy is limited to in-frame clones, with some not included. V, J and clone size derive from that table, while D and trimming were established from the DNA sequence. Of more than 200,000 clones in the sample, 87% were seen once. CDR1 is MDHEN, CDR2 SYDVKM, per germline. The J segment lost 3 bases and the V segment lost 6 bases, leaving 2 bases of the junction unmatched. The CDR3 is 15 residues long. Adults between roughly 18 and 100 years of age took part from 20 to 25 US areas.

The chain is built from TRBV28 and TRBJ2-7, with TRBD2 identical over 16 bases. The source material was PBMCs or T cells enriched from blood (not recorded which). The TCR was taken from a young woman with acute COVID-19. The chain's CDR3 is CASSGTSGGVYEQYF. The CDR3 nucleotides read TGTGCCAGCAGCGGGACTAGCGGGGGGGTCTACGAGCAGTACTTC.